This is a list of T cell receptor beta chains from one sample in a study of molecular identifiers for immune sequencing clone quantification. A single record per CDR3 protein comes from TCRdb applying MiXCR to the PCR reads. Among about 640,000 distinct CDR3 sequences listed, less than 20% were seen once. Specimen: naive CD8+ T cells from blood, with Jurkat cell RNA spiked in. These TCRs come from a human donor in good health. Some libraries in this study had Jurkat cell RNA spiked in. CDR3s include the opening cysteine and the closing phenylalanine or tryptophan. The order of the fields is J gene, V gene, D gene, CDR3 length, clone size, CDR3 protein, CDR3 DNA. A D gene is named only where the DNA matches it firmly. A row's size may be missing; if present it is once, few, many or a size class.

J: TRBJ1-1; V: TRBV29-1; D: NA; length: 14; size: many; CDR3: CSVDVGVRNTEAFF; DNA: TGCAGCGTTGACGTGGGGGTACGGAACACTGAAGCTTTCTTT
J: TRBJ2-1; V: TRBV7-9; D: NA; length: 18; size: few; CDR3: CASSPGGGGLSNYNEQFF; DNA: TGTGCCAGCAGCCCAGGGGGCGGGGGACTCTCGAATTACAATGAGCAGTTCTTC
J: TRBJ2-6; V: TRBV7-9; D: NA; length: 16; size: many; CDR3: CASSPPFGSGANVLTF; DNA: TGTGCCAGCAGCCCACCATTTGGATCCGGGGCCAACGTCCTGACTTTC
J: TRBJ2-2; V: TRBV6-2/TRBV6-3; D: NA; length: 17; size: many; CDR3: CASSYSMASARTGELFF; DNA: TGTGCCAGCAGTTACTCGATGGCTAGCGCTAGGACCGGGGAGCTGTTTTTT
J: TRBJ2-1; V: TRBV28; D: TRBD2; length: 14; size: few; CDR3: CASSTSGSFYEQFF; DNA: TGTGCCAGCTCGACTAGCGGGAGCTTCTATGAGCAGTTCTTC
J: TRBJ2-7; V: TRBV7-9; D: NA; length: 13; size: NA; CDR3: CTSSFWGKYEQYF; DNA: TGTACCAGCAGCTTTTGGGGGAAGTACGAGCAGTACTTC
J: TRBJ1-6; V: TRBV7-3; D: NA; length: 16; size: few; CDR3: CASFRTFDQVDSPLHF; DNA: TGTGCCAGCTTCAGGACCTTTGATCAGGTGGATTCACCCCTCCACTTT
J: TRBJ2-5; V: TRBV30; D: NA; length: 13; size: many; CDR3: CAWMTWEQETQYF; DNA: TGTGCCTGGATGACATGGGAGCAAGAGACCCAGTACTTC
J: TRBJ2-1; V: TRBV7-6; D: TRBD2; length: 16; size: many; CDR3: CASSSTSGTTYNEQFF; DNA: TGTGCCAGCAGCTCTACTAGCGGAACTACCTACAATGAGCAGTTCTTC
J: TRBJ1-1; V: TRBV27; D: NA; length: 11; size: NA; CDR3: CASRVNTEAFF; DNA: TGTGCCAGCAGAGTTAACACTGAAGCTTTCTTT
J: TRBJ2-7; V: TRBV5-5; D: TRBD2; length: 17; size: many; CDR3: CASSASSGIMGSYEQYF; DNA: TGTGCCAGCAGCGCGAGTAGCGGGATAATGGGATCCTACGAGCAGTACTTC
J: TRBJ1-2; V: TRBV19; D: NA; length: 13; size: many; CDR3: CASSMVVTYGYTF; DNA: TGTGCCAGTAGTATGGTAGTTACCTATGGCTACACCTTC
J: TRBJ2-1; V: TRBV20-1; D: TRBD1; length: 16; size: many; CDR3: CSARVFPTGTYNEQFF; DNA: TGCAGTGCTAGAGTCTTCCCGACAGGGACCTACAATGAGCAGTTCTTC
J: TRBJ1-3; V: TRBV30; D: NA; length: 13; size: many; CDR3: CAGGPSSGNTIYF; DNA: TGTGCCGGGGGACCGTCCTCTGGAAACACCATATATTTT
J: TRBJ1-1; V: TRBV9; D: NA; length: 14; size: many; CDR3: CASSVIEMNTEAFF; DNA: TGTGCCAGCAGCGTGATAGAGATGAACACTGAAGCTTTCTTT
J: TRBJ2-5; V: TRBV20-1; D: TRBD2; length: 17; size: many; CDR3: CSARPPPGLAGFETQYF; DNA: TGCAGTGCTAGGCCCCCACCGGGACTAGCGGGATTTGAGACCCAGTACTTC
J: TRBJ2-7; V: TRBV7-9; D: TRBD1; length: 15; size: many; CDR3: CASSGGTGGRYEQYF; DNA: TGTGCCAGCAGCGGAGGGACAGGGGGCAGGTACGAGCAGTACTTC
J: TRBJ1-6; V: TRBV4-1; D: TRBD1; length: 18; size: many; CDR3: CASRHTDRGRSYNSPLHF; DNA: TGCGCCAGCAGACATACCGACAGGGGACGTTCCTATAATTCACCCCTCCACTTT
J: TRBJ2-1; V: TRBV27; D: NA; length: 15; size: few; CDR3: CASSLSSIRSDEQFF; DNA: TGTGCCAGCAGTTTATCGAGCATCCGGTCCGATGAGCAGTTCTTC
J: TRBJ2-7; V: TRBV28; D: NA; length: 14; size: many; CDR3: CASSARLVSYEQYF; DNA: TGTGCCAGCAGTGCCCGTCTGGTTTCCTACGAGCAGTACTTC
J: TRBJ1-3; V: TRBV7-9; D: NA; length: 16; size: many; CDR3: CASSPVGGDSGNTIYF; DNA: TGTGCCAGCAGCCCGGTCGGCGGGGACTCTGGAAACACCATATATTTT
J: TRBJ1-1; V: TRBV20-1; D: TRBD1; length: 14; size: many; CDR3: CSARPGQGDTEAFF; DNA: TGCAGTGCTAGACCTGGACAGGGGGACACTGAAGCTTTCTTT
J: TRBJ2-3; V: TRBV2; D: NA; length: 13; size: many; CDR3: CASSDTSTDTQYF; DNA: TGTGCCAGCAGCGACACTAGCACAGATACGCAGTATTTT
J: TRBJ2-3; V: TRBV30; D: NA; length: 11; size: NA; CDR3: CAWHGTDMQCF; DNA: TGTGCCTGGCATGGCACAGATATGCAGTGTTTT
J: TRBJ2-3; V: TRBV3-1; D: TRBD2; length: 15; size: many; CDR3: CASSQGLAGSDTQYF; DNA: TGTGCCAGCAGCCAGGGACTAGCCGGGTCAGATACGCAGTATTTT
J: TRBJ1-1; V: TRBV4-3; D: NA; length: 14; size: many; CDR3: CASSQEQGGTEAFF; DNA: TGCGCCAGCAGCCAAGAGCAGGGTGGGACTGAAGCTTTCTTT
J: TRBJ1-5; V: TRBV2; D: NA; length: 16; size: NA; CDR3: CASSDVGRGGNQPQHF; DNA: TGTGCCAGCAGTGACGTGGGGCGGGGGGGCAATCAGCCCCAGCATTTT
J: TRBJ1-4; V: TRBV7-8; D: TRBD1; length: 15; size: many; CDR3: CASKDRAWTNEKLFF; DNA: TGTGCCAGCAAGGACAGGGCATGGACTAATGAAAAACTGTTTTTT
J: TRBJ2-3; V: TRBV9; D: NA; length: 12; size: many; CDR3: CASSVFEDTQYF; DNA: TGTGCCAGCAGCGTTTTCGAAGATACGCAGTATTTT
J: TRBJ2-2; V: TRBV6-5; D: NA; length: 15; size: NA; CDR3: CASSYREGAGGEPFF; DNA: TGTGCCAGCAGTTACAGGGAGGGGGCTGGCGGGGAGCCGTTTTTT
J: TRBJ2-7; V: TRBV4-3; D: TRBD1; length: 17; size: few; CDR3: CASSQDVGPGGSYEQYF; DNA: TGCGCCAGCAGCCAAGATGTGGGGCCAGGGGGATCCTACGAGCAGTACTTC
J: TRBJ2-5; V: TRBV12-3/TRBV12-4; D: NA; length: 15; size: few; CDR3: CASSLVGFGQETQYF; DNA: TGTGCCAGCAGTTTAGTGGGTTTCGGTCAAGAGACCCAGTACTTC
J: TRBJ1-4; V: TRBV7-9; D: TRBD1; length: 16; size: many; CDR3: CASSPRPDRGGEKLFF; DNA: TGTGCCAGCAGCCCACGACCAGACAGGGGAGGAGAAAAACTGTTTTTT